This T cell receptor (beta chain) was identified in a study of blood T cell repertoires in COVID-19. Across the whole study: The study drew acute and convalescent COVID-19 samples from the United States, Italy and Spain. Nucleic acid was either cDNA or gDNA, and it came from T cells, B-cell-depleted T cells, or PBMCs.

In the original analysis: It was from reference gene primer amplification that nucleated cell counts were estimated. The repertoire was sequenced with immunoSEQ multiplex PCR; TCRdb's copy has only in-frame clones and lacks some. The D gene and trimming were derived from the DNA, and the V and J assignments and clone size from that table. The sample holds about 87,000 clones, over 70% seen once. There are a few counts of this clone. The germline CDR1 and CDR2 sequences are SGHAT and FQNNGV. This CDR3 region has 16 residues. Germline trimming cut 3 bases from V and 4 bases from J; bases unmatched to any gene: 9.

Sequencing was carried out using peripheral blood. This chain uses TRBV11-2 with TRBJ1-3; 7 bases line up with TRBD1. This clonotype originated in a woman aged 50 to 65 with acute or convalescent COVID-19. CDR3 in amino acids: CASSFRTGVSGNTIYF. Here the CDR3 DNA reads TGTGCCAGCAGCTTTAGGACAGGCGTGTCCGGAAACACCATATATTTT.